The 21 T cell receptor beta chains in this list originate from one sample, sequenced in a study of cytomegalovirus exposure and HLA in healthy donors (dated 2017 in TCRdb). Library generation was performed with the immunoSEQ multiplex PCR assay. A mixture of 60 forward primers for TCR Vbeta segments and 13 reverse primers for TCR Jbeta segments was used in the multiplex PCR. Drawn from immuneACCESS, this table holds only the in-frame rearrangements with V and J called that TCRdb kept. Clones are partly lost; checked studies trace under half to an unresolved V gene and leave the rest unexplained. In this sample the table shows 150,000 to 200,000 clones, 82% of which occur a single time. The ten largest clones capture about 1.7% of the sample. The sample taken for sequencing was PBMCs. Every receptor here comes from a woman under 30 in good health and CMV-seronegative.

The genes are TRBV5-1 and TRBJ2-5; the D gene is possibly TRBD2 (5 bases). CDR1 and CDR2 (germline): SGHRS, YFSETQ. Between the trimmed V and J ends, which lost 4 bases and 5 bases, there was a span of 12 bases. The CDR3 has 13 residues. Here the CDR3 reads CASSRAERETQYF. The CDR3 DNA reads TGCGCCAGCAGCCGGGCCGAGCGGGAGACCCAGTACTTC.

This clone turned up a few times. The chain has TRBV21-1 and TRBJ1-1; TRBD1 reflects the table's D call only, with no check against the DNA. TRBV21-1 constitutes a pseudogene. There are 15 residues in the CDR3. The CDR3 region has the DNA TGTGCCAGCAGCAAAGGAACAGGCTTAAACACTGAAGCTTTCTTT. This translates into CASSKGTGLNTEAFF.

The chain uses TRBV28 and TRBJ1-5; possibly TRBD1 for D (5 bases). Germline V gene data show CDR1 as MDHEN and CDR2 as SYDVKM. CDR3 length equals 15 residues. Trimming removed 3 bases at V and 2 bases at J, with 11 bases between. The CDR3 spells CASSFGGSGNQPQHF. CDR3 nucleotides: TGTGCCAGCAGTTTCGGGGGTTCCGGCAATCAGCCCCAGCATTTT. The whole variable domain, remainder taken from reference TRBV28 and TRBJ1-5, is DVKVTQSSRYLVKRTGEKVFLECVQDMDHENMFWYRQDPGLGLRLIYFSYDVKMKEKGDIPEGYSVSREKKERFSLILESASTNQTSMYLCASSFGGSGNQPQHFGDGTRLSIL.

J is TRBJ2-7 and V is TRBV6-5, with a weak D call TRBD2 (5 bases). The CDR3 has 15 residues. Trimming shortened V by 5 bases and J by 6 bases, and 20 bases separated the two germline ends. In germline, CDR1 is MNHEY, CDR2 SVGAGI. CDR3 sequence (DNA): TGTGCCAGCAGTCCCCCACACCCCCCTAGCTGCGAGCAGTACTTC. Amino acids: CASSPPHPPSCEQYF.

This rearrangement joins TRBV10-3 to TRBJ1-1; TRBD1 is a possible D gene (6 bases). The germline V gene encodes CDR1 ENHRY and CDR2 SYGVKD. V lost 6 bases to trimming and J lost 5 bases, with 13 bases between them. The CDR3 covers 13 residues. The CDR3 spells CAISRGGRTEAFF. CDR3 DNA sequence: TGTGCCATCAGCAGGGGAGGGAGAACTGAAGCTTTCTTT.

This chain joins TRBV19 and TRBJ1-3; TRBD1 might be the D (5 bases). V gave up 6 bases and J gave up 3 bases, with 15 bases separating them. CDR3 length equals 15 residues. Germline-derived CDR1 and CDR2 are LNHDA and SQIVND (reference sequence). The DNA for the CDR3 is TGTGCCAGTAGGGAGCAGGGATTCGATGGAAACACCATATATTTT. Its translation is CASREQGFDGNTIYF.

The rearrangement links TRBV6-1 to TRBJ2-7; D may be TRBD2 (7 bases). This CDR3 spans 15 amino acids. Trimming shortened V by 6 bases and J by 1 base, and 16 bases separated the two germline ends. Germline V gene sequence: CDR1 MNHNS, CDR2 SASEGT. The chain's CDR3 is CASRMGGDISYEQYV. The CDR3 region has the DNA TGTGCCAGCAGGATGGGAGGGGACATTTCCTACGAGCAGTACGTC.

This clone is a singleton in its sample. The CDR3 DNA is TGTGCCAGCAGTGAATCGCGACGGAAGGGGTACAATGAGCAGTTCTTC. Translating gives CASSESRRKGYNEQFF. J is TRBJ2-1 and V is TRBV2; the D gene is possibly TRBD1 (5 bases). Trimming pared 2 bases from V and 4 bases from J, leaving 15 bases between. In germline, CDR1 is SNHLY, CDR2 FYNNEI. This CDR3 has 16 amino acids. Based on the CDR3 plus reference TRBV2 and TRBJ2-1, the full variable domain is EPEVTQTPSHQVTQMGQEVILRCVPISNHLYFYWYRQILGQKVEFLVSFYNNEISEKSEIFDDQFSVERPDGSNFTLKIRSTKLEDSAMYFCASSESRRKGYNEQFFGPGTRLTVL.

The chain employs TRBV28 and TRBJ1-1; weak D call: TRBD1 (5 bases). Germline V CDR1 and CDR2: MDHEN, SYDVKM. CDR3 length equals 13 residues. V lost 4 bases and J lost 4, with 10 bases in between. CDR3 nucleotides: TGTGCCAGCAGTTCAGGGCCGATCACTGAAGCTTTCTTT. Translated, it gives CASSSGPITEAFF.

A single count supports this clone. The chain carries TRBV30 and TRBJ1-6; D gene uncertain. The CDR3 is made up of 13 amino acids. Germline V gives CDR1 GTSNPN, CDR2 SVGIG (reference sequence). Trimming cost V 0 bases and J 14 bases, with 14 bases left between them. As DNA, the CDR3 is TGTGCCTGGAGTGTACATCTGGGCATAGCCCTCCACTTT. It translates to CAWSVHLGIALHF.

The chain recombines TRBV2 with TRBJ1-5; D perhaps matches TRBD1 (6 bases). Germline CDR1 is SNHLY and CDR2 is FYNNEI. The CDR3 contains 14 residues. Trimming pared 7 bases from V and 1 base from J, leaving 11 bases between. The CDR3 is CASTRTASNQPQHF. The CDR3 DNA is TGTGCCAGCACTCGGACAGCAAGCAATCAGCCCCAGCATTTT.

V and J are TRBV19 and TRBJ2-5, with 7 bases matching TRBD1. J gave up 3 bases and V 6 bases, and 4 bases lay outside the gene matches. Germline V gene lookup returns CDR1 LNHDA and CDR2 SQIVND (reference sequence). This CDR3 has 13 amino acids. The CDR3 region has the DNA TGTGCCAGTAGGGCAGACAGGGAAGAGACCCAGTACTTC. It translates to CASRADREETQYF.

This chain links TRBV10-3 with TRBJ2-7; weak D call: TRBD1 (5 bases). Germline assignment: CDR1 ENHRY and CDR2 SYGVKD. The CDR3 covers 15 residues. Trimming left V 2 bases short and J 4 bases short, with 15 bases between. The CDR3 is CAISESQGLGYEQYV. The CDR3 DNA reads TGTGCCATCAGTGAGAGTCAGGGTTTAGGGTACGAGCAGTACGTC.

The gene calls are TRBV7-8 and TRBJ1-2, with D unresolved. This CDR3 spans 18 amino acids. CDR1 is SGHVS, CDR2 FQNEAQ, per germline. V shed 0 bases and J shed 4 bases, with 21 bases lying between them. CDR3 sequence reads: CASSLATGREFHSYGYTF. CDR3 bases: TGTGCCAGCAGCTTAGCGACCGGACGGGAATTTCACTCCTATGGCTACACCTTC.

The rearrangement links TRBV11-2 to TRBJ1-5; no firm D call. The CDR3 spans 17 residues. Trimming took 1 base from V and 0 from J, leaving 13 bases between them. The germline V gene has CDR1 SGHAT and CDR2 FQNNGV. The CDR3 coding sequence is TGTGCCAGCAGCTTAGTTACATCTCGTTATAGCAATCAGCCCCAGCATTTT. It encodes CASSLVTSRYSNQPQHF. Complete variable domain (other parts from reference TRBV11-2 and TRBJ1-5): EAGVAQSPRYKIIEKRQSVAFWCNPISGHATLYWYQQILGQGPKLLIQFQNNGVVDDSQLPKDRFSAERLKGVDSTLKIQPAKLEDSAVYLCASSLVTSRYSNQPQHFGDGTRLSIL.

This chain links TRBV4-3 with TRBJ2-5; D possibly corresponds to TRBD2 (5 bases). The CDR3 contains 15 residues. V lost 1 base and J 7 bases, leaving 16 bases between the germline ends. Germline V gene lookup returns CDR1 LGHNA and CDR2 YSLEER. CDR3 bases: TGCGCCAGCAGCCAAGTAAGGGCTAGCCCGGCGACCCAGTACTTC. As protein: CASSQVRASPATQYF.

The gene calls are TRBV5-1 and TRBJ1-3; D perhaps matches TRBD1 (5 bases). The ends were cut back, 0 bases at V and 4 bases at J, with 14 bases in the middle. The CDR3 consists of 16 residues. CDR1 is SGHRS and CDR2 is YFSETQ in the germline V gene. The CDR3 DNA sequence: TGCGCCAGCAGCTTGGATCCAGGGCGGTCCGGAAACACCATATATTTT. This sequence encodes CASSLDPGRSGNTIYF.

The chain employs TRBV19 and TRBJ2-1, with D tentatively TRBD2 (5 bases). This CDR3 comprises 13 residues. The germline V gene encodes CDR1 LNHDA and CDR2 SQIVND (reference sequence). Trimming cost V 6 bases and J 4 bases, with 10 bases left between them. For the CDR3, the DNA is TGTGCCAGTAGGGGGTCGGGGTACAATGAGCAGTTCTTC. Its translation: CASRGSGYNEQFF.

This clone was seen a handful of times. The V gene is TRBV6-5, the J gene TRBJ1-1, with D perhaps TRBD1 (6 bases). Trimming cost V 6 bases and J 0 bases, with 11 bases left between them. CDR1 MNHEY and CDR2 SVGAGI come from the germline V gene. This CDR3 region has 14 residues. CDR3 protein: CASSHGTLNTEAFF. CDR3 DNA: TGTGCCAGCAGCCACGGGACATTGAACACTGAAGCTTTCTTT.

This clone turned up a few times. The chain joins TRBV28 to TRBJ2-2; 14 nucleotides agree with TRBD2. V trimming: 3 bases; J trimming: 0 bases; junction bases outside the gene matches: 12. The CDR3 has 21 amino acids. Germline V CDR1 and CDR2: MDHEN, SYDVKM. CDR3 coding DNA: TGTGCCAGCAGTTTTCCGGGTCCCGGGACTAGCGGGAGCCCGAACACCGGGGAGCTGTTTTTT. Its translation is CASSFPGPGTSGSPNTGELFF.

The V gene is TRBV5-4, the J gene TRBJ2-2, with 9 bases identical to TRBD2. J gave up 5 bases and V 9 bases, and 11 bases lay outside the gene matches. This CDR3 contains 15 residues. Germline V gene lookup returns CDR1 SGHNT and CDR2 YYREEE (reference sequence). CDR3 region: CATSLDSGSTGELFF. In DNA form, the CDR3 reads TGTGCCACTTCCCTAGATAGCGGGAGTACCGGGGAGCTGTTTTTT.